This T cell receptor (beta chain) was identified in a study of cytomegalovirus exposure and HLA in healthy donors. The ends lost 7 bases at V and 3 bases at J; junction bases unmatched: 15. The CDR3 loop spans 17 amino acids. The germline V gene encodes CDR1 MDHEN and CDR2 SYDVKM. Note on this clone: What it binds is not known.

Here immunoSEQ multiplex PCR was the method, and the copy in TCRdb shows in-frame clones only, minus some. The data show about 160,000 clones, roughly 80% seen once. Study-level points and caveats: The study listed under 200 cytomegalovirus-associated TCR beta chains.

This TCR was recovered from a man younger than 40 in good health and CMV-seropositive. This sequence joins TRBV28 and TRBJ2-7; 10 nucleotides match TRBD2. The sequenced material came from PBMCs. CDR3 loop: CASTKGAGGPTIYEQYF. As DNA, the CDR3 is TGTGCCAGCACGAAAGGAGCGGGAGGGCCAACTATCTACGAGCAGTACTTC. Full variable domain (missing parts from reference TRBV28 and TRBJ2-7): DVKVTQSSRYLVKRTGEKVFLECVQDMDHENMFWYRQDPGLGLRLIYFSYDVKMKEKGDIPEGYSVSREKKERFSLILESASTNQTSMYLCASTKGAGGPTIYEQYFGPGTRLTVT.